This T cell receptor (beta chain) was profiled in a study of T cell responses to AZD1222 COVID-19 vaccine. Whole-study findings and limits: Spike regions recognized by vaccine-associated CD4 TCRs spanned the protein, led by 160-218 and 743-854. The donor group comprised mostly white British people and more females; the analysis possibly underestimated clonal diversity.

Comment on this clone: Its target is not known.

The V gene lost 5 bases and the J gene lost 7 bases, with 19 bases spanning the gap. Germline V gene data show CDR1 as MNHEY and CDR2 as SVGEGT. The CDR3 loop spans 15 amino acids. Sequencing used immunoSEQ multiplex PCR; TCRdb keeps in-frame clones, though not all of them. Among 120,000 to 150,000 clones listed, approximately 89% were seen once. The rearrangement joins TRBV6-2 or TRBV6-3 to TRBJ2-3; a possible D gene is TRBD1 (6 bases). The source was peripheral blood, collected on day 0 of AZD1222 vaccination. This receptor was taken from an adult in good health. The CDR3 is CASSARDTFKNTQYF. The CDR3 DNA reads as TGTGCCAGCAGTGCGAGGGACACCTTCAAGAATACGCAGTATTTT.